The 15 T cell receptor beta chains below come from one sample, sequenced in a study of cytomegalovirus exposure and HLA in healthy donors. Use of 60 Vbeta and 13 Jbeta primers characterized the PCR. The protocol was immunoSEQ multiplex PCR, while the TCRdb copy is restricted to in-frame clones and leaves out a portion. The repertoire has roughly 120,000 clones, less than 75% of them found once; the top ten carry 2.1%. The specimen sequenced was PBMCs. These receptors were collected from a woman aged 40-49 years in good health and CMV-seropositive.

The rearrangement joins TRBV9 to TRBJ2-3; TRBD2 agrees at 12 bases. The trim removed 4 bases at V and 3 bases at J, leaving 9 bases unmatched. The CDR3 has 17 amino acids. Germline V CDR1 and CDR2: SGDLS, YYNGEE. The CDR3 DNA is TGTGCCAGCAGCCTAGACCTAGCGGGAGGGCGGACAGATACGCAGTATTTT. It translates to CASSLDLAGGRTDTQYF.

The J gene is TRBJ1-1, the V gene TRBV18; the match to TRBD1 covers 8 bases. CDR1 is KGHSH, CDR2 LQKENI, per germline. The CDR3 is 15 amino acids. With 3 bases clipped from V and 1 base from J, the junction kept 4 bases outside the gene matches. CDR3 loop: CASSPPGQANTEAFF. For the CDR3, the DNA is TGTGCCAGCTCACCTCCGGGACAGGCGAACACTGAAGCTTTCTTT.

V gene TRBV28 combines with J gene TRBJ1-1, with TRBD1 as a possible D gene (5 bases). CDR3 length: 16 amino acids. V dropped 7 bases and J dropped 3 bases, with 21 bases sitting between them. Looked up from germline, CDR1 is MDHEN and CDR2 is SYDVKM. CDR3 sequence: CASISLMMSGDTEAFF. The CDR3 coding sequence is TGTGCCAGCATTTCGCTAATGATGTCGGGGGACACTGAAGCTTTCTTT.

The CDR3: CASLAMNTEAFF. In DNA, the CDR3 is TGTGCCAGCCTGGCAATGAACACTGAAGCTTTCTTT. The chain employs TRBV6-1 and TRBJ1-1; D unresolved. This CDR3 is 12 amino acids long. Trimming removed 8 bases at V and 0 bases at J, with 7 bases between. Germline V lookup: CDR1 MNHNS, CDR2 SASEGT.

This rearrangement joins TRBV2 to TRBJ2-5; a possible D gene is TRBD1 (7 bases). The CDR3 sequence is 17 residues long. Germline assignment: CDR1 SNHLY and CDR2 FYNNEI. Between the trimmed V and J ends, which lost 7 bases and 11 bases, there was a span of 32 bases. This chain's CDR3 is CASIKQGIRRDAVEQYF. The CDR3 DNA follows: TGTGCCAGCATTAAACAGGGGATTAGGCGGGATGCGGTGGAGCAGTACTTC.

The genes are TRBV2 and TRBJ1-5, with 8 bases aligning to TRBD1. Germline CDR1 reads SNHLY; CDR2 reads FYNNEI. The CDR3 is 16 residues long. V shed 6 bases and J 6 bases; nucleotides not matched to a gene: 13. For the CDR3, the DNA is TGTGCCAGCAGCTCTGACCAGGGGGCATTAGGTCAGCCCCAGCATTTT. This codes for CASSSDQGALGQPQHF. The full variable domain, with the rest looked up from reference TRBV2 and TRBJ1-5, is EPEVTQTPSHQVTQMGQEVILRCVPISNHLYFYWYRQILGQKVEFLVSFYNNEISEKSEIFDDQFSVERPDGSNFTLKIRSTKLEDSAMYFCASSSDQGALGQPQHFGDGTRLSIL.

This sequence joins TRBV30 and TRBJ2-1; D possibly corresponds to TRBD2 (6 bases). V lost 0 bases and J 7 bases, leaving 22 bases between the germline ends. Germline V gives CDR1 GTSNPN, CDR2 SVGIG (reference sequence). CDR3 size: 17 residues. CDR3 DNA: TGTGCCTGGAGTGTACTAGGTGGGGGAGGCCTCAGGAATGAGCAGTTCTTC. Protein product: CAWSVLGGGGLRNEQFF.

V gene TRBV5-6 combines with J gene TRBJ2-1, with D maybe TRBD2 (5 bases). Germline lookup yields CDR1 SGHDT and CDR2 YYEEEE. V shed 2 bases and J shed 3 bases, with 12 bases lying between them. This CDR3 is built from 15 residues. The CDR3 DNA sequence: TGTGCCAGCAGCTTCCGAGGGCTGTTCTACAATGAGCAGTTCTTC. It translates to CASSFRGLFYNEQFF. Full variable domain (remainder filled in from reference TRBV5-6 and TRBJ2-1): DAGVTQSPTHLIKTRGQQVTLRCSPKSGHDTVSWYQQALGQGPQFIFQYYEEEERQRGNFPDRFSGHQFPNYSSELNVNALLLGDSALYLCASSFRGLFYNEQFFGPGTRLTVL.

The chain joins TRBV9 to TRBJ2-1; the D gene is possibly TRBD1 (6 bases). This CDR3 has 16 amino acids. Germline CDR1 and CDR2: SGDLS and YYNGEE. V lost 5 bases and J lost 5, with 20 bases in between. This CDR3 reads CASSALGGVVHNEQFF. The CDR3 DNA reads as TGTGCCAGCAGTGCACTAGGGGGAGTAGTCCACAATGAGCAGTTCTTC.

The genes are TRBV4-3 and TRBJ1-1; 10 nucleotides align to TRBD1. CDR3 size: 13 residues. The junction had 2 bases not matched to a gene; V was cut back by 3 bases and J by 7 bases. The germline gives CDR1 LGHNA, CDR2 YSLEER. The CDR3 DNA sequence: TGCGCCAGCAGCCAGACAGGGGGCCGTGAAGCTTTCTTT. It translates to CASSQTGGREAFF.

The chain uses TRBV28 and TRBJ2-6; 12 bases line up with TRBD1. The CDR3 loop spans 18 amino acids. V lost 5 bases and J lost 3; bases outside the gene matches: 8. The V gene's germline CDR1 is MDHEN and CDR2 SYDVKM. This CDR3 is CASSPSGQGASGANVLTF. The CDR3 nucleotides read TGTGCCAGCAGTCCATCGGGACAGGGGGCGAGTGGGGCCAACGTCCTGACTTTC.

The sample holds one count of this clone. A much larger clonotype is one base distant, so this may be a read error. V gene TRBV7-6 combines with J gene TRBJ2-2, with no clear D. The V end lost 5 bases, the J end lost 0 bases, and 7 bases lay between the germline ends. The CDR3 contains 14 residues. Per germline, CDR1 SGHVS and CDR2 FNYEAQ. The CDR3 region has the DNA TGTGCCAGCAGCGAACAACCGAACACCGGGGAGCTGTTTTTT. It encodes CASSEQPNTGELFF.

This chain connects TRBV6-1 to TRBJ2-7, with 8 bases identical to TRBD1. Germline CDR1 is MNHNS and CDR2 is SASEGT. V lost 4 bases to trimming and J lost 2 bases; unmatched junction nucleotides: 4. The CDR3 consists of 14 residues. This CDR3 reads CASSGQGAAYEQYF. The CDR3 DNA reads as TGTGCCAGCAGTGGCCAGGGGGCCGCCTACGAGCAGTACTTC.

The table lists this clone with a few counts. V usage is TRBV5-4 and J usage is TRBJ1-3; D not resolved. The CDR3 sequence is 15 residues long. With 4 bases removed from V and 3 bases from J, the gap between germline ends came to 14 bases. Germline V gives CDR1 SGHNT, CDR2 YYREEE (reference sequence). CDR3 residues: CASSQEHILGNTIYF. The CDR3 DNA reads TGTGCCAGCAGCCAAGAACACATCCTTGGAAACACCATATATTTT.

The table lists this clone with a count of one. This chain uses TRBV18 with TRBJ2-1; 8 bases match TRBD2. Trimming at V came to 2 bases and at J to 8 bases, leaving 5 bases not matched to a gene. The CDR3 runs 14 residues. CDR1 is KGHSH and CDR2 is LQKENI in the germline V gene. CDR3: CASSPNGRGDEQFF. The CDR3 nucleotides read TGTGCCAGCTCACCAAACGGGAGGGGGGATGAGCAGTTCTTC.